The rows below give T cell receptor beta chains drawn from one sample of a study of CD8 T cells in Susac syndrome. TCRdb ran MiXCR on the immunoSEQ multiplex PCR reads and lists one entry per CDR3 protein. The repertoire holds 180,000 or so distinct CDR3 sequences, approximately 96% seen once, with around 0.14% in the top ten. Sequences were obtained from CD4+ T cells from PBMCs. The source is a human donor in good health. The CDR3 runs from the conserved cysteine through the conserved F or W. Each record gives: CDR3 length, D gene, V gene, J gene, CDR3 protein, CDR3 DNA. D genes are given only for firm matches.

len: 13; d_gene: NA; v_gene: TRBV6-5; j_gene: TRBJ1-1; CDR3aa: CASKRGANTEAFF; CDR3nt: TGTGCCAGCAAACGGGGGGCGAACACTGAAGCTTTCTTT
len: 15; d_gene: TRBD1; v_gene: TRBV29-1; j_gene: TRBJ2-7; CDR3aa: CSVGTTGTGAGEQYF; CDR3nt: TGCAGCGTTGGGACCACCGGGACAGGAGCCGGCGAGCAGTACTTC
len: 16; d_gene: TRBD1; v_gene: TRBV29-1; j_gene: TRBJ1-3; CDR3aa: CSVALTGGFSGNTIYF; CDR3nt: TGCAGCGTTGCCCTGACAGGGGGTTTTTCTGGAAACACCATATATTTT
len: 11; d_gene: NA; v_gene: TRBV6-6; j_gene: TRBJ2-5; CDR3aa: CATGTEETQYF; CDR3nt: TGTGCCACCGGGACGGAAGAGACCCAGTACTTC
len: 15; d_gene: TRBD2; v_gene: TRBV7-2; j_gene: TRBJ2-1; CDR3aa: CASSFDRAGVAEQFF; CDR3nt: TGTGCCAGCAGCTTTGACAGAGCGGGGGTGGCTGAGCAGTTCTTC
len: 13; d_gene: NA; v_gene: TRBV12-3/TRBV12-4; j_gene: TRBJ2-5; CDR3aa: CASRRGGQETQYF; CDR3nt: TGTGCCAGCAGGCGGGGAGGACAAGAGACCCAGTACTTC
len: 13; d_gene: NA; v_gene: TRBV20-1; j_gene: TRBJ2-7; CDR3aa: CSAPKQGTYEQYF; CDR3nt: TGCAGTGCGCCAAAACAGGGAACCTACGAGCAGTACTTC
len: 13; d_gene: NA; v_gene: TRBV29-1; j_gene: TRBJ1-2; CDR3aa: CSAPTPGDYGYTF; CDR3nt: TGCAGCGCCCCCACCCCAGGGGACTATGGCTACACCTTC
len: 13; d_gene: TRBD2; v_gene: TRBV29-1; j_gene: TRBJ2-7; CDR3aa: CSVKPGTTYEQYF; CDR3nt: TGCAGCGTCAAACCCGGGACTACCTACGAGCAGTACTTC
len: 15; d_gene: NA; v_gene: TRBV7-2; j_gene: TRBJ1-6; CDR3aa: CASSTAGTQNSPLHF; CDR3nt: TGTGCCAGCAGCACCGCCGGGACACAGAATTCACCCCTCCACTTT
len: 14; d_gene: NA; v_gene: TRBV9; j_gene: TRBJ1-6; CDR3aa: CASSVVGGNSPLHF; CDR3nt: TGTGCCAGCAGCGTAGTGGGGGGTAATTCACCCCTCCACTTT
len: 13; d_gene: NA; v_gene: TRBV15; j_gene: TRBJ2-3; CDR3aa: CATAMFSTDTQYF; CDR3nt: TGTGCCACCGCGATGTTCAGCACAGATACGCAGTATTTT
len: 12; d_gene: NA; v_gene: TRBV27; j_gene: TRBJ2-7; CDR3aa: CASRDNSYEQYF; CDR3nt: TGTGCCAGCAGGGACAACTCCTACGAGCAGTACTTC
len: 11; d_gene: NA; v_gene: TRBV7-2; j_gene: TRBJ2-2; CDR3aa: CASSLGRELFF; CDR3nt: TGTGCCAGCAGCTTAGGCCGGGAGCTGTTTTTT
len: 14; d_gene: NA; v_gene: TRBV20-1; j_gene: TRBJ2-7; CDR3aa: CSARDRVASYEQYF; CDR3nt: TGCAGTGCTAGAGATAGGGTGGCCTCCTACGAGCAGTACTTC
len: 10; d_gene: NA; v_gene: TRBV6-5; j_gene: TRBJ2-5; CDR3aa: CAGTQETQYF; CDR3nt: TGTGCCGGCACCCAGGAGACCCAGTACTTC
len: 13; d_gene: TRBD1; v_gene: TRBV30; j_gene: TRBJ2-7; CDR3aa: CAWARDRGHEQYF; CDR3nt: TGTGCCTGGGCCCGGGACAGGGGCCACGAGCAGTACTTC
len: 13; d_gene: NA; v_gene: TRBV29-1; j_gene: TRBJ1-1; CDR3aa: CSVEPRMNTEAFF; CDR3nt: TGCAGCGTTGAACCGAGAATGAACACTGAAGCTTTCTTT
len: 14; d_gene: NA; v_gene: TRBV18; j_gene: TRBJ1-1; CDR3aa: CASSYDRRNTEAFF; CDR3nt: TGTGCCAGCTCATACGACAGACGGAACACTGAAGCTTTCTTT
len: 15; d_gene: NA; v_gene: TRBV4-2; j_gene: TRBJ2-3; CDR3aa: CASSQDGRGTDTQYF; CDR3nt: TGTGCCAGCAGCCAAGATGGGCGGGGCACAGATACGCAGTATTTT
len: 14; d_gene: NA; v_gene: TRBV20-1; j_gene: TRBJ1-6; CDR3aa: CSARDRVGNSPLHF; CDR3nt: TGCAGTGCTAGAGACCGGGTGGGAAATTCACCCCTCCACTTT
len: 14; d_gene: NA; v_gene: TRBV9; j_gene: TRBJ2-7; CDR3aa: CASSVDPGSYEQYF; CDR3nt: TGTGCCAGCAGCGTAGATCCTGGGTCCTACGAGCAGTACTTC